The T cell receptor beta chain under discussion was sequenced for a study of cytomegalovirus exposure and HLA in healthy donors. Deletions cut 5 bases from V and 3 bases from J, with 16 bases between. CDR1 SGHAT and CDR2 FQNNGV come from the germline V gene. CDR3 length: 15 residues. The PCR had 60 Vbeta and 13 Jbeta primers. Only in-frame clones appear in the TCRdb table, and some are missing; sequencing was by immunoSEQ multiplex PCR. This table has 150,000 to 200,000 clones, about four fifths appearing once. Study results and caveats: Later analysis demonstrated an association between a missense DCLRE1C variant and TCR beta V- and J-gene trimming.

Details on this clone: The antigen is unknown.

The sample consisted of PBMCs. The chain links TRBV11-2 to TRBJ1-1; no reliable D call. The TCR originated in a woman in her twenties or thirties in good health and CMV-seropositive. CDR3 sequence: CASSASTNEDTEAFF. The CDR3 DNA is TGTGCCAGCAGCGCAAGCACAAACGAGGACACTGAAGCTTTCTTT. Using reference TRBV11-2 and TRBJ1-1 for the parts outside the CDR3, the full variable domain is EAGVAQSPRYKIIEKRQSVAFWCNPISGHATLYWYQQILGQGPKLLIQFQNNGVVDDSQLPKDRFSAERLKGVDSTLKIQPAKLEDSAVYLCASSASTNEDTEAFFGQGTRLTVV.